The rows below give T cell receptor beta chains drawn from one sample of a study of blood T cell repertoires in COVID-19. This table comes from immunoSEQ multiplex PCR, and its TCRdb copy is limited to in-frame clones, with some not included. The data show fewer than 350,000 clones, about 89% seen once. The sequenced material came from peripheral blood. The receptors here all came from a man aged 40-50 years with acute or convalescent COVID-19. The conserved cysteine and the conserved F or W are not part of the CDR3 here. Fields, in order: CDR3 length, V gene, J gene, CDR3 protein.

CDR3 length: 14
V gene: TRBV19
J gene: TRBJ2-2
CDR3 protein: ASSMLGGTNTGELF

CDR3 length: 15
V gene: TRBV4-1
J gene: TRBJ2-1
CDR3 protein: ASSHPSGRGTNNEQF

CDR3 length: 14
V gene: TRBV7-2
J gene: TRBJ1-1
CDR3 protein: ASSLGGGRVETEAF

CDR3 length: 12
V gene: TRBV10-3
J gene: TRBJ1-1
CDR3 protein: AISEKAAETEAF

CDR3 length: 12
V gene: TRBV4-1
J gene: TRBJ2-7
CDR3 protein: ASSQGRGLYEQY

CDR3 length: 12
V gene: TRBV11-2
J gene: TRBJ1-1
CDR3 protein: ASSLSGQNTEAF

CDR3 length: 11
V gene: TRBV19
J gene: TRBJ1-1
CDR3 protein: ASSISRVTEAF

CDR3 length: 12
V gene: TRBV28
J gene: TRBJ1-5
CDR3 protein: ASSLSREDQPQH

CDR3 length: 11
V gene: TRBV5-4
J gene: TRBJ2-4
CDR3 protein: ASSLKAPGIQY

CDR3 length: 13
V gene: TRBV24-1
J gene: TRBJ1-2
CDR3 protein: ATSDWGQGGYGYT

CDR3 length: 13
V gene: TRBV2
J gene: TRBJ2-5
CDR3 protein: ASSEPAGGAETQY

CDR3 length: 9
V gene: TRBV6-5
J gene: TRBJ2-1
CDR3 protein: ASSSGGEQF

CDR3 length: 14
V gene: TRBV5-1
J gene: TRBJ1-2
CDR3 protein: ASSLEGDRGGYGYT

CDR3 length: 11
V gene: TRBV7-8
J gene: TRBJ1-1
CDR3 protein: ASSLDSWTEAF

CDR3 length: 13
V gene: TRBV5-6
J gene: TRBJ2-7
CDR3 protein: ASSLVGTGVHEQY

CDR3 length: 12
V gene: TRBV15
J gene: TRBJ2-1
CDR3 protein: ATSREPGTTEQF

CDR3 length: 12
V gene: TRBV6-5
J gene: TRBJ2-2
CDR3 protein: ASKTNRVTGELF

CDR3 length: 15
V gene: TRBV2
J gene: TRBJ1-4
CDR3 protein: ASSGTGGLWANEKLF

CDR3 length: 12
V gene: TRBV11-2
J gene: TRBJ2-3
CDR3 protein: ASTMRTSADTQY

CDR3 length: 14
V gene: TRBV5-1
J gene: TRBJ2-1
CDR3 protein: ASSPKTGTSNNEQF

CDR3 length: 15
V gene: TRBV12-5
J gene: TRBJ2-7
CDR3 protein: ASGLDRGLRLSYEQY

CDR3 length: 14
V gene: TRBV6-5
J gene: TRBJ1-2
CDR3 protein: ASSYGTADLGYGYT

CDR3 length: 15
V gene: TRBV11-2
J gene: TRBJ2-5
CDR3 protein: ASSPQGGTGAGETQY

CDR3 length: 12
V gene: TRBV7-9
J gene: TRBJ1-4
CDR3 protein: ASSSTPTNEKLF

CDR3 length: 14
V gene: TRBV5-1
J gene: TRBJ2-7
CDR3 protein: ASSSQTARSSYEQY

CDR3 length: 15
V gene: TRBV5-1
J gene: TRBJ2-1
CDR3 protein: ASSLASQAGGNNEQF

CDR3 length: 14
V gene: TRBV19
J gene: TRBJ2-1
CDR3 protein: ASMIGRDRGYNEQF

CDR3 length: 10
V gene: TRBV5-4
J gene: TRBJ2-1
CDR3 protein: ASSFPLGQRF

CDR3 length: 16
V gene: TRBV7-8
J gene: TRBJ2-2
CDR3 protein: ASSLVWGTRGNTGELF

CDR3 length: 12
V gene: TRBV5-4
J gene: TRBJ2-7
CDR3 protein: ASSTRVPPYEQY

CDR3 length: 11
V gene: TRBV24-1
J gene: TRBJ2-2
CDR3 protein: ATDSGGTGELF

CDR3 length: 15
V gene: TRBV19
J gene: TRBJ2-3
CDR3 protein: ASKGLLSGGSPDTQY

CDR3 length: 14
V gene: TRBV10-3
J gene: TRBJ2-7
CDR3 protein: AISDPKGGVRVEQY

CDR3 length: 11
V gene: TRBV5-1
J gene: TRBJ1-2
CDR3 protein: ASSPGQLYGYT

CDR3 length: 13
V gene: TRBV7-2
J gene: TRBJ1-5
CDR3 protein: ASSLVGQGGQPQH

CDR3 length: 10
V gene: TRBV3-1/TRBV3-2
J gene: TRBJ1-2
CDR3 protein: ASSQNRGGYT

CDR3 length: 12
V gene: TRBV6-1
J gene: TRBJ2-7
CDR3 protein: ASSEARSSYEQY

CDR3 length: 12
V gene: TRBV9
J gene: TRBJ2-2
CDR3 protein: ASSVVGNTGELF

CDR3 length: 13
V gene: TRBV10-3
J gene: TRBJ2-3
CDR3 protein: AISGAGVGADTQY

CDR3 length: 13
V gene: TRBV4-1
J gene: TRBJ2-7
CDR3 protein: ASSQERTGAYEQY

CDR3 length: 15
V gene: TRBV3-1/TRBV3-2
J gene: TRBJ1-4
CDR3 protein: ASTPEGAPATNEKLF

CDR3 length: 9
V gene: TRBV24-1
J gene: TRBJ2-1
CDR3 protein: ATSGLDEQF

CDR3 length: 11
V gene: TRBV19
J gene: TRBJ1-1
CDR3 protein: ASSRITGTEAF

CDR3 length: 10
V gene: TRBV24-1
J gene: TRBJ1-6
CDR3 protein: ATSDLSGPLH

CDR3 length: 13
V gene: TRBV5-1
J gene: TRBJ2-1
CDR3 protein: ASSLAGTVYNEQF

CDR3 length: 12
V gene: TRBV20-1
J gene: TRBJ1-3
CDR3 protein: SASSSGRGNTIY